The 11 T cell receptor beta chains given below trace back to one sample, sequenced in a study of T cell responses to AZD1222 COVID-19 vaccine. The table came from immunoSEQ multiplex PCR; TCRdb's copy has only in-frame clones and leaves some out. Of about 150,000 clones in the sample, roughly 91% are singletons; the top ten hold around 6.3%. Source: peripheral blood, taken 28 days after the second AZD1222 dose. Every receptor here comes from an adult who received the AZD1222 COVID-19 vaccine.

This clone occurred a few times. The CDR3 bases are TGTGCCAGCAGTTTCCCAGGGGATTCTGGCTACACCTTC. Protein: CASSFPGDSGYTF. The chain is built from TRBV7-9 and TRBJ1-2; perhaps TRBD1 as D (6 bases). Trimming stripped 6 bases from V and 7 bases from J, with 15 bases between. Germline V lookup: CDR1 SEHNR, CDR2 FQNEAQ (reference sequence). There are 13 residues in the CDR3. Complete variable domain (other parts from reference TRBV7-9 and TRBJ1-2): DTGVSQNPRHKITKRGQNVTFRCDPISEHNRLYWYRQTLGQGPEFLTYFQNEAQLEKSRLLSDRFSAERPKGSFSTLEIQRTEQGDSAMYLCASSFPGDSGYTFGSGTRLTVV.

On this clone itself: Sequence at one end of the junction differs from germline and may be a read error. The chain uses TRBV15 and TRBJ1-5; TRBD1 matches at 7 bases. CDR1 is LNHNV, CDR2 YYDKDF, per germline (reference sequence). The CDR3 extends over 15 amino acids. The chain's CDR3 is CATSGETGLNQPQHF. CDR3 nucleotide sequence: TGTGCCACCAGCGGAGAGACAGGGCTAAATCAGCCCCAGCATTTT.

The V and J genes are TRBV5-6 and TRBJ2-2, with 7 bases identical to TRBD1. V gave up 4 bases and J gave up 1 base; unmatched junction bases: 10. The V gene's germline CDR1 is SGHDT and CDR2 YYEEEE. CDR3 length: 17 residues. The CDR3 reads CASSLRQGVRNTGELFF. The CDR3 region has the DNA TGTGCCAGCAGCCTAAGACAGGGAGTGAGGAACACCGGGGAGCTGTTTTTT. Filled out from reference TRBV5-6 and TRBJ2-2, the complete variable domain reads DAGVTQSPTHLIKTRGQQVTLRCSPKSGHDTVSWYQQALGQGPQFIFQYYEEEERQRGNFPDRFSGHQFPNYSSELNVNALLLGDSALYLCASSLRQGVRNTGELFFGEGSRLTVL.

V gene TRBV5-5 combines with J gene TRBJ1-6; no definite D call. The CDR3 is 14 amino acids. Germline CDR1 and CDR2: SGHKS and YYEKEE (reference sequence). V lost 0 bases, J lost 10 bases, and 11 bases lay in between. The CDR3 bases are TGTGCCAGCAGCTTGGACTTGGTTTGGTCACCCCTCCACTTT. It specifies CASSLDLVWSPLHF.

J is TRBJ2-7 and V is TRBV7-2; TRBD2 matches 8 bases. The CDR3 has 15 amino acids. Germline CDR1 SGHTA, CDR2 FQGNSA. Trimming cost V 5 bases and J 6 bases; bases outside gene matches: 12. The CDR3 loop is CASSPPLAGTSEQYF. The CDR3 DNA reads TGTGCCAGCAGCCCGCCCTTAGCGGGGACCTCCGAGCAGTACTTC.

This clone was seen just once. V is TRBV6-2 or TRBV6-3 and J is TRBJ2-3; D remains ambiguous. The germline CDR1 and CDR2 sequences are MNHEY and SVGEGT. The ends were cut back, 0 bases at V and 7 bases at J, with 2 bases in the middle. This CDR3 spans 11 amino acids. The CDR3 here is CASSYSNTQYF. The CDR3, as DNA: TGTGCCAGCAGTTACTCGAATACGCAGTATTTT.

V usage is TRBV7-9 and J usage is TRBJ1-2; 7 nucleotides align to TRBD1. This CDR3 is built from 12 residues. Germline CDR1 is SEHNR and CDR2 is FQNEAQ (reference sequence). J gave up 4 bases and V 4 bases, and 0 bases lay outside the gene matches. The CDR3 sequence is CASSWDSYGYTF. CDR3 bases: TGTGCCAGCAGCTGGGACAGCTATGGCTACACCTTC.

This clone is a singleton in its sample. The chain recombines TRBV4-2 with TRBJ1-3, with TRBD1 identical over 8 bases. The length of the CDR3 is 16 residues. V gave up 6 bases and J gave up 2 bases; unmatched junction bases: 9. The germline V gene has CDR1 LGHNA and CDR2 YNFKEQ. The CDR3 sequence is CASRQTDRAAGNTIYF. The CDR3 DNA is TGTGCCAGCAGACAGACGGACAGGGCAGCTGGAAACACCATATATTTT.

The CDR3, as DNA: TGTGCCAGCAGTCTCAGCGGGAGCTCCTACGAGCAGTACTTC. This codes for CASSLSGSSYEQYF. The rearrangement links TRBV3-1 (or the pseudogene TRBV3-2) to TRBJ2-7; TRBD2 matches at 8 bases. The CDR3 loop spans 14 amino acids. V shed 6 bases, J shed 0 bases, and the junction held 4 bases outside the gene matches. Germline CDR1 is LGHDT and CDR2 is YNNKEL (reference sequence).

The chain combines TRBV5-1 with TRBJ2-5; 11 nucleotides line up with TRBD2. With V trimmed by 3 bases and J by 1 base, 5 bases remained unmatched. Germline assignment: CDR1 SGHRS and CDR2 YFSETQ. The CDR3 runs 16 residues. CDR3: CASSWRLAGIQETQYF. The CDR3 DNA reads TGCGCCAGCAGCTGGAGACTAGCGGGGATCCAAGAGACCCAGTACTTC.

CDR3 DNA sequence: TGTGCCAGCAGCCAAGCGGGACAGGGGAATGAAAAACTGTTTTTT. Residues: CASSQAGQGNEKLFF. V usage is TRBV4-2 and J usage is TRBJ1-4; TRBD1 aligns across 10 bases. Germline V gene sequence: CDR1 LGHNA, CDR2 YNFKEQ. The CDR3 runs to 15 residues. Trimming took 1 base from V and 5 from J; bases not matched to a gene: 1.